This T cell receptor beta chain was recovered during a study of T cells in Graves' hyperthyroidism and ophthalmopathy. RNA transcripts gave rise to amplified TCR beta CDR3 regions. A set of HTBI primers served as the primers for a first-round RT-PCR of the TCR CDR3. TCRdb analysed the multiplex PCR reads with MiXCR anew, one entry per CDR3 protein. The repertoire consists of hundreds of thousands of distinct CDR3 sequences, with 17% occurring once and the leading ten covering around 17%. Overall study findings and caveats: A 13 V-J model separated ophthalmopathy from stable hyperthyroidism.

V was shortened by 0 bases and J by 0 bases, with 9 bases between the two germline ends. This CDR3 contains 15 residues. The V gene's germline CDR1 is DFQATT and CDR2 SNEGSKA (reference sequence). A note on this clonotype: Its matching antigen is unknown.

This chain connects TRBV20-1 to TRBJ1-3; no clear D gene. The clonotype was recovered from a woman under 30 with Graves' ophthalmopathy. The sequencing input was blood. The CDR3 DNA reads TGCAGTGCTAGAGACCGGCTGATCTCTGGAAACACCATATATTTT. It translates to CSARDRLISGNTIYF.